This TCR beta chain came from a study of blood T cell repertoires in COVID-19 (TCRdb year 2020). About the study as a whole: The collaborator samples originated in the United States, Italy and Spain and spanned the acute and convalescent phases of COVID-19. The prospective study material was composed of cDNA or gDNA derived from T cells, B-cell-depleted T cells, or PBMCs. Deeply sampled blood TCRbeta repertoires from subjects exposed to, actively infected with, or recovered from COVID-19 were included in the dataset. The repertoires were made available in a free public database intended to serve as a resource for research on the immune response to SARS-CoV-2. Samples were obtained from the ongoing ImmuneRACE study (first 160 participants) and from some 1,200 subjects provided by 6 global collaborators. A de-identified subject ID, COVID-19 status, age in years and sex were almost always included in the sample metadata. Where available, HLA class I and class II types were taken from metadata supplied by the sample provider and were not determined by assay-based typing. What the work shows at the level of the full study, not this receptor alone: How much clinical and demographic metadata was included differed by source and by participant, and the metadata was provided uncurated.

Each collaborating institution followed its own protocols to collect whole blood in K2EDTA tubes. For TCRbeta analysis, collaborator samples were shipped as frozen whole blood, as isolated PBMCs, or as DNA extracted from either sample type. The immunoSEQ Assay, a bias-controlled multiplex PCR, was used to amplify TCRbeta CDR3 regions from genomic DNA. For the original study's pipeline: The number of nucleated cells in each sample was estimated from the amplification of reference gene primers within the assay. Sequence reads were collapsed and filtered to measure the absolute abundance of every unique TCRbeta CDR3 rearrangement. Productive Simpson clonality was computed per sample as the square root of Simpson's diversity index over productive rearrangements. TCRdb mirrors the immuneACCESS table, restricted to in-frame sequences. Some clones are absent from its copies; in checked studies, under half trace to an unresolved V gene, and the reason for the others is unknown. The DNA gave D and trimming, while V, J and clone size come from that table. The sample table contains some 30,000 clones; only one count was recorded for about 92% of them. More than 2% of the sample lies in the top ten.

Remarks on this clone: It has no known antigen specificity. Base qualities are not recorded, but no much larger clone differs from it by a single base.

Relative to germline, V is 3 bases shorter and J is 7 bases shorter, with 10 bases between their ends. From a lookup of the germline V gene, CDR1 and CDR2 are LGHNT and FRNRAP. The CDR3 holds 13 amino acids from the cysteine to the phenylalanine. The retained sequence is limited to the CDR3, 39 bases, with the frame set at the first base. This receptor was identified in a man aged 45-60 years with active COVID-19. The chain employs TRBV12-5 and TRBJ2-1; the D gene cannot be resolved reliably. Sequencing was done on a sample of peripheral blood. The DNA reads TGTGCTAGTGGTTTCCCTAACAGAAATGAGCAGTTCTTC. This codes for CASGFPNRNEQFF.